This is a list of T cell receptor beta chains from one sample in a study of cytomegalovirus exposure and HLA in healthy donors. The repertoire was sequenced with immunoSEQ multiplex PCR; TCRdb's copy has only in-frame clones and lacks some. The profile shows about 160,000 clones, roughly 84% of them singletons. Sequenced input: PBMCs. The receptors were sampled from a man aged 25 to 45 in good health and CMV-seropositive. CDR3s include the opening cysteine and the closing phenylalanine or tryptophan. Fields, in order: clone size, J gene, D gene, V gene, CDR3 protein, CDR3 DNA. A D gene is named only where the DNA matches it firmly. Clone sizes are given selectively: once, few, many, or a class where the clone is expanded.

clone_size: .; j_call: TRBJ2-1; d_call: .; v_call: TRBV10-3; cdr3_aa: CAISLTGLGNNEQFF; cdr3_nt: TGTGCCATCAGTCTAACAGGGTTGGGGAACAATGAGCAGTTCTTC
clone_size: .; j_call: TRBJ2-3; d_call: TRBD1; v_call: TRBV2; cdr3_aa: CDFRGRADTQYF; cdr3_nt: TGTGACTTCAGGGGGCGAGCAGATACGCAGTATTTT
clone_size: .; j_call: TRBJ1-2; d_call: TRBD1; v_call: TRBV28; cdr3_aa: CASSPRTGHYGYTF; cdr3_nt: TGTGCCAGCAGCCCTCGGACAGGGCACTATGGCTACACCTTC
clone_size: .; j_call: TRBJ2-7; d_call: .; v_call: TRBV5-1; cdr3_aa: CASGYRGYEQYF; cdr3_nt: TGCGCCAGCGGGTATCGGGGCTACGAGCAGTACTTC
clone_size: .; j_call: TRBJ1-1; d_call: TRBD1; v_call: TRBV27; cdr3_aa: CASSSGQGAVMAEAFF; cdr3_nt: TGTGCCAGCAGTTCGGGACAGGGGGCAGTTATGGCTGAAGCTTTCTTT
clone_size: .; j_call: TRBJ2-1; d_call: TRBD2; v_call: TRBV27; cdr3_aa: CASSFYLAGGSYNEQFF; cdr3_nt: TGTGCCAGCAGTTTTTATCTAGCGGGGGGTTCCTACAATGAGCAGTTCTTC
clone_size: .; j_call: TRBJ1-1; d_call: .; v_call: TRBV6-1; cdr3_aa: CASRPYRVERAGAFF; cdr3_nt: TGTGCCAGCAGACCCTACAGGGTCGAAAGGGCGGGAGCTTTCTTT
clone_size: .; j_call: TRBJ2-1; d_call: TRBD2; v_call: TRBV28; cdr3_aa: CASSSPSGESYNEQFF; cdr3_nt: TGTGCCAGCAGTTCCCCTAGCGGCGAATCCTACAATGAGCAGTTCTTC
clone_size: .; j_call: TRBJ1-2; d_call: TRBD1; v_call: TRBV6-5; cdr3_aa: CASSYSQQGIGYTF; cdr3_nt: TGTGCCAGCAGTTACTCACAACAGGGGATCGGCTACACCTTC
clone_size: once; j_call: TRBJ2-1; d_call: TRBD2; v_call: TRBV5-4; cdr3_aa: CASSSGGRVFDNEQFF; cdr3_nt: TGTGCCAGCAGCTCCGGCGGGAGGGTGTTTGATAATGAGCAGTTCTTC